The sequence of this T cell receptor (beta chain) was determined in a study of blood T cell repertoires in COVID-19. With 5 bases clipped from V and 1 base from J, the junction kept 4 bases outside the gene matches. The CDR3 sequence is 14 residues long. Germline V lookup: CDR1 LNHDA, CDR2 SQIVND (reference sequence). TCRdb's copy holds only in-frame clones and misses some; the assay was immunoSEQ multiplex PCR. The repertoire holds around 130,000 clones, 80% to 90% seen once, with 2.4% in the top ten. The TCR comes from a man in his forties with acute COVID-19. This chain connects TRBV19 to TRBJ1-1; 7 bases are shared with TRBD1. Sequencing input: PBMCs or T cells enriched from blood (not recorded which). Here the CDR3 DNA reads TGTGCCAGTAGTCGGGACAGCCCGAACACTGAAGCTTTCTTT. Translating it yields CASSRDSPNTEAFF.